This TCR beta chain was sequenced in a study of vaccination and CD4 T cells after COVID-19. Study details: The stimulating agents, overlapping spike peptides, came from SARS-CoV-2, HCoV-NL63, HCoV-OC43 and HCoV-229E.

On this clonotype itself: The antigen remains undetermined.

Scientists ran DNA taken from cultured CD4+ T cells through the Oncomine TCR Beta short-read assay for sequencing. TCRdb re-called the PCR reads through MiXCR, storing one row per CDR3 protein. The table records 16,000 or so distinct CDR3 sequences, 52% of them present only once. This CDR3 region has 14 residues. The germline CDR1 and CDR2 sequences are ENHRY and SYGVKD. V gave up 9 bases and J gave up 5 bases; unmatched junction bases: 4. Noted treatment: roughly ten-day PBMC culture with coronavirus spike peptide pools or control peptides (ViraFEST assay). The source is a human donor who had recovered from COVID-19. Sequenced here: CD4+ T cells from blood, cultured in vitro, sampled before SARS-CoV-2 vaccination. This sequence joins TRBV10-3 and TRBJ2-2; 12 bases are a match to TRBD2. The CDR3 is CAMGLAGDTGELFF. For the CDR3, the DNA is TGTGCCATGGGACTAGCGGGCGATACCGGGGAGCTGTTTTTT.